The next 9 T cell receptor beta chains were all read from a single sample in a study of T-cell reconstitution after alpha-beta-depleted transplantation in children. The library targeted TCRbeta and was prepared with unique molecular identifiers. TCRdb redid the calling of the PCR reads with MiXCR, one entry per CDR3 protein. The sample holds 700,000 or so distinct CDR3 sequences, 13% seen once. Sequences were derived from PBMCs, sampled before TCRalphabeta/CD19-depleted stem cell transplant. These receptors came from a girl aged 2 to 10 with congenital amegakaryocytic thrombocytopenia, due to receive a stem cell transplant.

V gene TRBV7-9 combines with J gene TRBJ1-1, with D maybe TRBD1 (5 bases). The germline V gene has CDR1 SEHNR and CDR2 FQNEAQ (reference sequence). With 4 bases removed from V and 4 bases from J, the gap between germline ends came to 13 bases. The CDR3 is 14 residues long. The CDR3 spells CASSSSSGGTEAFF. The CDR3 nucleotides are TGTGCCAGCAGCTCTTCCTCCGGGGGCACTGAAGCTTTCTTT.

The chain is built from TRBV20-1 and TRBJ2-1, with D perhaps matching TRBD2 (5 bases). The V gene lost 6 bases and the J gene lost 6 bases, with 21 bases spanning the gap. This CDR3 comprises 15 residues. Germline V gene sequence: CDR1 DFQATT, CDR2 SNEGSKA (reference sequence). CDR3 protein: CSARGKQHGTNEQFF. Written as DNA, the CDR3 is TGCAGTGCCCGAGGGAAACAGCACGGAACCAATGAGCAGTTCTTC.

The chain recombines TRBV2 with TRBJ2-5, with 7 bases matching TRBD1. CDR1 SNHLY and CDR2 FYNNEI come from the germline V gene. The CDR3 sequence is 13 residues long. Unmatched junction bases numbered 3, after V lost 4 bases and J lost 4 bases. CDR3 DNA sequence: TGTGCCAGCAGTGTGGGACAGAGAGAGACCCAGTACTTC. This encodes CASSVGQRETQYF.

At least ten counts were recorded for this clonotype. This chain connects TRBV7-9 to TRBJ2-7; D is perhaps TRBD2 (6 bases). Trimming took off 2 bases at V and 2 bases at J, with 10 bases between the two ends. This CDR3 is built from 14 residues. Germline-derived CDR1 and CDR2 are SEHNR and FQNEAQ (reference sequence). The CDR3 loop reads CASSLQGLTYEQYF. The CDR3 DNA reads as TGTGCCAGCAGCTTACAGGGACTGACCTACGAGCAGTACTTC.

This clonotype was counted a few times. The chain carries TRBV5-1 and TRBJ2-1; 8 positions match TRBD1. The trim removed 4 bases at V and 11 bases at J, leaving 8 bases unmatched. The CDR3 sequence is 13 residues long. Germline loops: CDR1 SGHRS, CDR2 YFSETQ. CDR3 residues: CASSDVDRGQQFF. The CDR3 coding sequence is TGCGCCAGCAGCGACGTAGACAGGGGACAGCAGTTCTTC.

This clonotype was recorded many times. V is TRBV6-2 or TRBV6-3 and J is TRBJ2-1; D call uncertain. The CDR3 extends over 13 amino acids. Trimming took off 0 bases at V and 7 bases at J, with 7 bases between the two ends. Germline lookup yields CDR1 MNHEY and CDR2 SVGEGT. DNA for the CDR3: TGTGCCAGCAGTTACTCGAACGCAAATGAGCAGTTCTTC. This codes for CASSYSNANEQFF.

This clonotype has a count of ten or more. This sequence joins TRBV5-1 and TRBJ2-1; D unresolved. V was clipped by 0 bases and J by 3 bases, with 7 bases between them. CDR1 SGHRS and CDR2 YFSETQ come from the germline V gene. This CDR3 spans 14 amino acids. CDR3 DNA sequence: TGCGCCAGCAGCTTGGCTCTGGACTACAATGAGCAGTTCTTC. This gives the protein CASSLALDYNEQFF. Variable domain in full (rest from reference TRBV5-1 and TRBJ2-1): KAGVTQTPRYLIKTRGQQVTLSCSPISGHRSVSWYQQTPGQGLQFLFEYFSETQRNKGNFPGRFSGRQFSNSRSEMNVSTLELGDSALYLCASSLALDYNEQFFGPGTRLTVL.

This clonotype was recorded a few times. CDR3 sequence (DNA): TGTGCCAGCAGTTTATCGGTGTTTCGGGGGCCTAGCGGGAATTACGAGCAGTACTTC. Protein product: CASSLSVFRGPSGNYEQYF. The V gene is TRBV28, the J gene TRBJ2-7; 9 nucleotides match TRBD2. The germline CDR1 and CDR2 sequences are MDHEN and SYDVKM. Losses at the gene ends were 1 base for V and 4 bases for J; bases not matched to a gene: 17. The CDR3 runs 19 residues.

On this clonotype itself: One base away lies a much larger clone, so this may be a sequencing read error. The chain combines TRBV5-1 with TRBJ2-1, with 9 bases lining up with TRBD2. Losses at the gene ends were 1 base for V and 4 bases for J; bases not matched to a gene: 9. This CDR3 contains 17 residues. CDR1 is SGHRS, CDR2 YFSETQ, per germline. The DNA of the CDR3 is TGCGCCAGCAGCTTGCGAGTGGGGACTAGCAGTTACAATGAGCAGTTCTTC. Its protein product is CASSLRVGTSSYNEQFF.